This TCR beta chain stems from a study of T cells in Graves' hyperthyroidism and ophthalmopathy. Notes on the study in general: Most expanded thyroid clonotypes above 0.001 also appeared in blood.

Researchers took RNA transcripts and amplified the TCR beta CDR3 regions from them. TCR CDR3 underwent first-round RT-PCR with the HTBI primer set. TCRdb reprocessed the multiplex PCR reads via MiXCR and lists one record per CDR3 protein. The repertoire holds under 650,000 distinct CDR3 sequences, with 15% to 20% as singletons. The CDR3 is 14 amino acids. V was shortened by 6 bases and J by 9 bases, with 20 bases between the two germline ends. Germline CDR1 is LGHDT and CDR2 is YNNKEL (reference sequence). Stable Graves' hyperthyroidism denoted no ophthalmopathy progression over 18 months. Disease duration under 2 months; hyperthyroidism patients were aged 18 to 65. Fresh peripheral blood, 10 ml, yielded the PBMCs. This clonotype occurred many times. Its specificity is not known.

The TCR comes from a woman aged 30 to 39 with Graves' hyperthyroidism. The specimen was blood. V usage is TRBV3-1 and J usage is TRBJ1-2, with D perhaps TRBD1 (5 bases). This CDR3 reads CASRPLTGPSSYTF. As DNA, the CDR3 is TGTGCCAGCAGGCCGCTCACGGGGCCAAGTAGCTACACCTTC.